What follows describes a single T cell receptor beta chain. What this receptor recognizes is not known. No base qualities exist here, and no much larger clone lies one base off it. The sample belongs to a study of T cell responses to AZD1222 COVID-19 vaccine (dated by TCRdb to about 2021). Regarding the study in general: TCR sequencing was performed for roughly 250 trial participants, of whom some 200 were given two doses of AZD1222 and approximately 25 were given two doses of MenACWY control vaccine. Trial participants were enrolled by age into subgroups of 18-55, 56-69 and 70-plus years, and 148, 28 and 57 TCR-sequenced participants, respectively, were included in these subgroups.

Here is what the overall study found, with its caveats: Participants were mostly white British, with more females than males. The authors suggested clonal diversity may have been underestimated. The 56-69-year group was small, and its depth increase did not reach significance, likely because of low power. Reportedly, close to half of the unique spike-specific TCRs recognized epitopes lying outside the regions that are mutated in the B.1.351 and B.1.1.7 variants. After two AZD1222 doses, spike-specific TCR breadth and depth were significantly higher than at day 0 and than in MenACWY recipients. Because no samples from the day 14 peak response were available, repertoires could be characterized only after the peak T cell response. Conclusions about previously exposed vaccinees are limited because only 6 or 7 AZD1222 recipients were SARS-CoV-2 seropositive at baseline. CD4 TCRs associated with the vaccine covered the entire spike protein, and the dominant responses were in regions 160-218 and 743-854.

The CDR3 regions of human TCRbeta chains were analyzed by immunosequencing. Concerning the study's data processing: TCRs in the repertoires were compared against a reference library of SARS-CoV-2-specific TCRs that had been generated with the MIRA antigen-specificity platform. Breadth was defined as the fraction of unique TCRs that were SARS-CoV-2-associated, and depth was defined as the fraction of total T cells that were SARS-CoV-2-associated. Using the MIRA data, each spike-specific TCR was assigned both to the spike region to which the TCR was reactive and to a CD4 or CD8 class. Log10-transformed breadth and depth values were compared by one-way ANOVA with Sidak's multiple comparisons tests. TCRdb provides this immuneACCESS table in a form limited to in-frame rearrangements. Some clones are lacking; in checked studies, under half of them reflect an unresolved V gene, and why the rest are absent is not known. V, J and clone size reflect that table, while D and trimming were determined from the DNA. Within this sample are roughly 200,000 clones, with around 94% of them counted one time only. Of the sample, about 3.5% falls within the top ten clones.

Here V drops 6 bases and J drops 11 bases, and the junction holds 11 bases not matched to any gene. From the cysteine up to the phenylalanine, the CDR3 has a length of 13 residues. Only the CDR3 region is kept as DNA, spanning 39 bases read in frame from base 1. CDR1 and CDR2 (LNHDA, SQIVND) derive from the germline V gene (reference sequence). The time point label on this specimen signifies: about 28 days (+/-7) after the second vaccine dose. The sample's treatment or condition label, in plain terms: meningococcal conjugate vaccine given as trial control. The vaccinee samples were drawn from two UK trials, COV001 and COV002, one of which was a single-blind randomized controlled phase 2/3 trial testing AZD1222 (ChAdOx1 nCoV-19) in healthy adults. Trial participant PBMC samples were collected at day 0 and day 28 after the second dose for TCRbeta chain sequencing.

The rearrangement joined TRBV19 to TRBJ1-1; TRBD1 fits 8 bases in the junction. The source of this sequence is an adult who received the MenACWY meningococcal vaccine as a control. The specimen comprised peripheral blood, sampled 28 days after the second dose of the MenACWY control vaccine. For the CDR3, the sequence is CASRNTGTGRAFF. The bases are TGTGCCAGTAGGAACACCGGGACAGGTCGGGCTTTCTTT.